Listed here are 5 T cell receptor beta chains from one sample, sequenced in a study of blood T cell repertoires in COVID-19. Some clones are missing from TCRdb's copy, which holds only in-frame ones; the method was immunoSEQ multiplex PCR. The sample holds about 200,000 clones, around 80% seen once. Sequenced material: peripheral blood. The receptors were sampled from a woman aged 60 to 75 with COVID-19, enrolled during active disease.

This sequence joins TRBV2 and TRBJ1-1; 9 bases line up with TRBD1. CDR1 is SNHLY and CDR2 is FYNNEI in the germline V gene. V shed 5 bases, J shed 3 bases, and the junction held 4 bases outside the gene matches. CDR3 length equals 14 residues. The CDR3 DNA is TGTGCCAGCAGTCGGAGACAGGGGGACACTGAAGCTTTCTTT. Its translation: CASSRRQGDTEAFF.

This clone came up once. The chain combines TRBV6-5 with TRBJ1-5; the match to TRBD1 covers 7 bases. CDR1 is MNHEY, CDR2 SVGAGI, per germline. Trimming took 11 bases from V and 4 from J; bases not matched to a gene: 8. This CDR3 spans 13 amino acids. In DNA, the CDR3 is TGTGCCGGAAGACAGGGCCTAAATCAGCCCCAGCATTTT. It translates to CAGRQGLNQPQHF.

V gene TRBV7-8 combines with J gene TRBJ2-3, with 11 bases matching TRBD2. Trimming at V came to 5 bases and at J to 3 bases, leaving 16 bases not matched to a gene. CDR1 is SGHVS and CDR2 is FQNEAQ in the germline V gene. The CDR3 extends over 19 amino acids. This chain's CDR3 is CASSVTGTSGWGRTDTQYF. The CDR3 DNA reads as TGTGCCAGCAGCGTTACCGGGACTAGCGGATGGGGGCGGACAGATACGCAGTATTTT.

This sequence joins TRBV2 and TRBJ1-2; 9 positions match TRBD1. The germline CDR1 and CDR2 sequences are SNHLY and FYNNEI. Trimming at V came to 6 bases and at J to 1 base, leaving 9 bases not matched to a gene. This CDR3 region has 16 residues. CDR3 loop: CASSRDRGVFNYGYTF. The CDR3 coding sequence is TGTGCCAGCAGCCGCGACAGGGGGGTTTTTAACTATGGCTACACCTTC.

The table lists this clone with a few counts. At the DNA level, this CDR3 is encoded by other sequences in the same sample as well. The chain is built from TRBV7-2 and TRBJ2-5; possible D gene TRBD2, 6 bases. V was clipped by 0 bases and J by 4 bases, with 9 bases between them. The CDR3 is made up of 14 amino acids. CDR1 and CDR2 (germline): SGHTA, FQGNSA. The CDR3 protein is CASSLAGTGETQYF. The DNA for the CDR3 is TGTGCCAGCAGCTTAGCTGGGACTGGAGAGACCCAGTACTTC.